These T cell receptor beta chains were read from a single sample in a study of early T cells in non-severe SARS-CoV-2 infection. TCRdb re-derived calls from the 5' RACE reads in MiXCR, one entry per CDR3 protein. The data contain tens of thousands of distinct CDR3 sequences, approximately 5.4% of them singletons. The sample was whole blood, taken at baseline. The receptor source for this set is an adult who was a healthcare worker with PCR-confirmed SARS-CoV-2 infection or an uninfected control (not recorded which). Both conserved end residues are part of each CDR3. The order of the fields is CDR3 length, clone size, J gene, D gene, V gene, CDR3 protein, CDR3 DNA. The D gene is left open where the match is weak. Clone size is stated in some rows and not others, as once, few, many or a class when expanded.

>17|.|TRBJ2-3|.|TRBV4-1
CASSQDRKRANTDTQYF
TGCGCCAGCAGCCAAGATCGCAAGAGGGCGAACACAGATACGCAGTATTTT
>16|medium-sized|TRBJ2-1|TRBD2|TRBV7-8
CASSPGGLAGYNEQFF
TGTGCCAGCAGCCCGGGGGGACTAGCGGGGTACAATGAGCAGTTCTTC
>11|many|TRBJ1-6|.|TRBV10-2
CASRTDSPLHF
TGCGCCAGCAGGACAGATTCACCCCTCCACTTT
>14|.|TRBJ2-3|TRBD1|TRBV9
CASSPGQGFDTQYF
TGTGCCAGCAGCCCGGGACAGGGGTTTGATACGCAGTATTTT
>15|many|TRBJ2-3|.|TRBV7-3
CASSHGITTVDTQYF
TGTGCCAGCAGCCACGGGATCACTACGGTGGATACGCAGTATTTT
>16|many|TRBJ1-2|.|TRBV4-1
CASSQDATGYRYGYTF
TGCGCCAGCAGCCAAGACGCCACAGGGTATCGCTATGGCTACACCTTC
>15|many|TRBJ1-2|.|TRBV7-2
CASSPRTPGINGYTF
TGTGCCAGCAGCCCACGGACGCCGGGAATCAATGGCTACACCTTC
>14|few|TRBJ2-7|TRBD1|TRBV20-1
CSARALDRAYEQYF
TGCAGTGCTAGAGCCCTAGACAGGGCCTACGAGCAGTACTTC
>14|.|TRBJ2-7|.|TRBV5-6
CASSWGARTYEQYF
TGTGCCAGCAGCTGGGGGGCCCGGACCTACGAGCAGTACTTC
>16|many|TRBJ2-7|.|TRBV7-2
CASSFGRTLSSYEQYF
TGTGCCAGCAGCTTTGGTAGGACTCTCAGCTCCTACGAGCAGTACTTC
>16|few|TRBJ2-3|TRBD2|TRBV7-2
CASSLPRTSGTDTQYF
TGTGCCAGCAGCTTACCCCGGACTAGCGGGACAGATACGCAGTATTTT
>13|few|TRBJ2-3|TRBD1|TRBV12-3/TRBV12-4
CASSPEQGGTQYF
TGTGCCAGCAGCCCTGAACAGGGGGGTACGCAGTATTTT
>13|.|TRBJ1-5|.|TRBV20-1
CSASAPSSQPQHF
TGCAGTGCTAGTGCCCCATCTAGTCAGCCCCAGCATTTT
>16|few|TRBJ2-4|TRBD1|TRBV25-1
CASSELFRDSENIQYF
TGTGCCAGCAGTGAATTATTCCGGGACAGCGAAAACATTCAGTACTTC
>14|many|TRBJ2-7|.|TRBV27
CASSLFSGFYEQYF
TGTGCCAGCAGTTTATTTTCAGGGTTCTACGAGCAGTACTTC
>13|many|TRBJ2-5|.|TRBV3-1
CASSPAAPETQYF
TGTGCCAGCAGCCCTGCTGCCCCCGAGACCCAGTACTTC
>14|many|TRBJ2-3|TRBD2|TRBV10-3
CASQTSGEVDTQYF
TGTGCCAGTCAGACTAGCGGGGAAGTAGATACGCAGTATTTT
>15|many|TRBJ2-2|.|TRBV19
CAVSPGTANTGELFF
TGTGCCGTAAGCCCCGGGACTGCGAACACCGGGGAGCTGTTTTTT
>13|.|TRBJ2-1|.|TRBV12-3/TRBV12-4
CASSLWQVGEQFF
TGTGCCAGCAGTTTGTGGCAGGTGGGTGAGCAGTTCTTC
>13|few|TRBJ2-1|.|TRBV27
CASRKKGGQEQFF
TGTGCCAGCAGGAAAAAAGGCGGGCAAGAGCAGTTCTTC
>13|many|TRBJ1-6|.|TRBV18
CASSPSSESPLHF
TGTGCCAGCTCACCATCGTCAGAGTCACCCCTCCACTTT
>14|many|TRBJ1-5|.|TRBV20-1
CSARATGINQPQHF
TGCAGTGCTAGGGCCACAGGGATCAATCAGCCCCAGCATTTT
>11|few|TRBJ2-1|TRBD1|TRBV20-1
CSAPRQGMEFF
TGCAGTGCACCTCGACAGGGAATGGAGTTCTTC
>15|many|TRBJ2-3|TRBD2|TRBV7-7
CASSQTSVGTDTQYF
TGTGCTAGCAGCCAAACTAGCGTTGGCACAGATACGCAGTATTTT
>14|.|TRBJ2-3|TRBD1|TRBV27
CASSSGQGYDTQYF
TGTGCCAGCAGTTCGGGACAGGGATACGATACGCAGTATTTT
>11|.|TRBJ1-1|.|TRBV7-2
CASSSPYSTFF
TGTGCCAGCAGCTCCCCTTATAGTACTTTCTTT